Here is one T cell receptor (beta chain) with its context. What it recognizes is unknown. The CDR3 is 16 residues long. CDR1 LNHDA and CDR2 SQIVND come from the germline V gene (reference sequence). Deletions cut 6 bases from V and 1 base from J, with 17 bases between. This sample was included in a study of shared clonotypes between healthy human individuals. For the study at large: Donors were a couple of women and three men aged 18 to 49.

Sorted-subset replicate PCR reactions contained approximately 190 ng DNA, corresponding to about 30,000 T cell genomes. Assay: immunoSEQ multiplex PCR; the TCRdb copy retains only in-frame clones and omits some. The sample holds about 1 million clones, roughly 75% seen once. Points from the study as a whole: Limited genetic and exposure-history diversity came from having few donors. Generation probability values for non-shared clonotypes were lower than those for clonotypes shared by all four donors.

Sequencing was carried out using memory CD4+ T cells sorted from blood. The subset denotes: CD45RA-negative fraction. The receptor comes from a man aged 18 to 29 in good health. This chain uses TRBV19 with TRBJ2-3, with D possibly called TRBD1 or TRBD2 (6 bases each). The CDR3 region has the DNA TGTGCCAGTAGCCAAATAACAGGGACTCGCACAGATACGCAGTATTTT. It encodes CASSQITGTRTDTQYF.